Below, one T cell receptor beta chain is given with its context. Its matching antigen is unknown. This same CDR3 is encoded by further DNA sequences in the sample. Amplification used 60 Vbeta primers and 13 Jbeta primers. Clones were read by immunoSEQ multiplex PCR, and TCRdb kept only the in-frame ones, dropping some. The sample has about 100,000 clones; 75% to 90% are singletons. The data originate from a study of cytomegalovirus exposure and HLA in healthy donors. Overall study results and limits: Cytomegalovirus association was listed for around 170 TCR beta chains.

V lost 4 bases, J lost 2 bases, and 4 bases stayed unmatched. CDR1 is SNHLY and CDR2 is FYNNEI in the germline V gene. There are 14 residues in the CDR3. V usage is TRBV2 and J usage is TRBJ2-7, with 8 bases fitting TRBD1. The sequence was obtained from a man in his forties in good health and CMV-seronegative. The sample was PBMCs. The CDR3 here is CASSVTGGPYEQYF. The CDR3 DNA reads TGTGCCAGCAGTGTAACAGGGGGACCCTACGAGCAGTACTTC.